This TCR beta chain derives from a study of molecular identifiers for immune sequencing clone quantification. Findings and caveats of the study: Whereas naive cells kept under 1% of molecules in clones above 20 RNA copies, such clones held over 97% in effectors. Investigators reportedly could detect spiked Jurkat TCR RNA from one cell among 1.1 million or so naive cells.

This clonotype was seen just once. Its specificity is not known. Mismatch with germline at one junction end may stem from a read error. TCRdb fed the PCR reads into MiXCR, producing one record per CDR3 protein. The profile shows more than 95,000 distinct CDR3 sequences, around 24% of them singletons. CD8+CD4-CCR7+CD45RA+ cells were sorted as naive CD8 T cells. Germline assignment: CDR1 MNHEY and CDR2 SMNVEV (reference sequence). This CDR3 is 15 amino acids long. This clonotype was obtained from a human donor in good health. Some libraries in this study had Jurkat cell RNA spiked in. The sequencing input was naive CD8+ T cells from blood, with Jurkat cell RNA spiked in. The sample's subset: FACS-sorted CD8+CD4-CCR7+CD45RA+ naive T cells. The chain links TRBV27 to TRBJ2-3; 10 bases match TRBD2. In DNA, the CDR3 is TGCGCCAGCAGCTTGCTAGCGGGAGTTATAGATACGCAGTATTTT. It is translated as CASSLLAGVIDTQYF.